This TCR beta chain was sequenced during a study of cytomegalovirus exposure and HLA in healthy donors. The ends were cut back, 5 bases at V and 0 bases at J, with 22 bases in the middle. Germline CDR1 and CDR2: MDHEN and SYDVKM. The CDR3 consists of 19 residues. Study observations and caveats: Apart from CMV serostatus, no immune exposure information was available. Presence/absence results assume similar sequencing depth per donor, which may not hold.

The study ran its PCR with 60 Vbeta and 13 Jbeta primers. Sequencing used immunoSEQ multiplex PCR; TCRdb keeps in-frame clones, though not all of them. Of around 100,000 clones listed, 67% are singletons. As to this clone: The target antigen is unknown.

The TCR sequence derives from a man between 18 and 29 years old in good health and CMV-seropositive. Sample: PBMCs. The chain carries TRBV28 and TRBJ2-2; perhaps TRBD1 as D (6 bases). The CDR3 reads CASSPLRKQGPANTGELFF. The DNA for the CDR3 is TGTGCCAGCAGTCCTTTGCGTAAACAGGGCCCCGCGAACACCGGGGAGCTGTTTTTT.